This T cell receptor (beta chain) was observed in a study of shared clonotypes between healthy human individuals. Study outcomes and limitations: Roughly 5% was the fraction of naive CD4 clonotypes found shared across several donors. The study generally estimated greater richness for naive than memory subsets.

Authors' analysis steps: Owing to the provision of junction-only sequences devoid of quality scores by immunoSEQ, filtering differed. The method was immunoSEQ multiplex PCR; TCRdb's version includes in-frame clones alone and lacks a portion of them. D and trimming were read from the DNA, whereas the V and J calls and clone size are those reported in that table. The sample holds roughly 2.6 million clones, roughly 92% seen once. Germline CDR1 reads GTSNPN; CDR2 reads SVGIG (reference sequence). This CDR3 spans 14 amino acids. V was pared by 2 bases and J by 4 bases, with 13 bases between. For this clone: Its target is unknown.

This sequence was found in a man younger than 35 in good health. The sequenced sample consisted of naive CD4+ T cells sorted from blood. Subset of the sample: CD45RA+ positively selected. The chain is built from TRBV30 and TRBJ2-3; TRBD2 might be the D (5 bases). CDR3 sequence: CAWSKGWESDTQYF. The CDR3 nucleotides read TGTGCCTGGAGTAAGGGATGGGAGTCAGATACGCAGTATTTT.